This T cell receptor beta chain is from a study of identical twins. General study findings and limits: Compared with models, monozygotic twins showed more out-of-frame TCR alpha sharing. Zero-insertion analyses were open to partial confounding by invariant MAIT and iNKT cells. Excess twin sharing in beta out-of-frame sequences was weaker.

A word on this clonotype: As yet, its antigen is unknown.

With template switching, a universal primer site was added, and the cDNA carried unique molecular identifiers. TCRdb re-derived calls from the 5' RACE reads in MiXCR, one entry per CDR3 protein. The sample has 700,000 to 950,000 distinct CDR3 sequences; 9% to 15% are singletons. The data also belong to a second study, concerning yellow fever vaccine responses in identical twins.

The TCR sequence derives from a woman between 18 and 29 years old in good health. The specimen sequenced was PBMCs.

CDR3 DNA: TGTGCCAGCAGTTACTCGTCCAACTGGTATTCACCCCTCCACTTT. Its protein is CASSYSSNWYSPLHF. The chain joins TRBV6-5 to TRBJ1-6; D unresolved. The CDR3 runs to 15 residues. The germline V gene has CDR1 MNHEY and CDR2 SVGAGI. V was shortened by 0 bases and J by 8 bases, with 11 bases between the two germline ends.